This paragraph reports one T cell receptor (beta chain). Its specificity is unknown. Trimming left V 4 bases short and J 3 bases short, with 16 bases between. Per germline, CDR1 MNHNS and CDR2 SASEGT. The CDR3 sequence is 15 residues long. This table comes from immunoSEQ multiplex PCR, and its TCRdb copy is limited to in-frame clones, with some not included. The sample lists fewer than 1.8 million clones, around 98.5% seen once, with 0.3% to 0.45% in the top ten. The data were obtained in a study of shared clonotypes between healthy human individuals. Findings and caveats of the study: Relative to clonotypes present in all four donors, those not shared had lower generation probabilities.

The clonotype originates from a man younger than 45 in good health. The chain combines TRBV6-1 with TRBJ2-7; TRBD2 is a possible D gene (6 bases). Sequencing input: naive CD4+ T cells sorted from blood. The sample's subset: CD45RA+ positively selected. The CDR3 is CASSGTGTLHYEQYF. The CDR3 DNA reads TGTGCCAGCAGTGGGACCGGGACTCTTCACTACGAGCAGTACTTC.